The 21 T cell receptor beta chains in this list originate from one sample, sequenced in a study of T-cell memory formation after mild COVID-19. A single record per CDR3 protein comes from TCRdb applying MiXCR to the 5' RACE reads. The sample contains about 430,000 distinct CDR3 sequences, roughly 18% of which appear only once. Sequencing was performed on PBMCs or a T cell subset sorted from them (not recorded which). The receptors shown here come from a man between 18 and 35 years old who had mild COVID-19 (a few samples of this study predate the infection). Cell type and time point are not known.

The CDR3 region is CASSQVAAGNTIYF. In DNA form, the CDR3 reads TGTGCCAGCAGCCAAGTCGCGGCTGGAAACACCATATATTTT. The chain is built from TRBV3-1 and TRBJ1-3; D is unresolved. Germline V gene sequence: CDR1 LGHDT, CDR2 YNNKEL (reference sequence). The CDR3 loop spans 14 amino acids. Trimming removed 1 base at V and 2 bases at J, with 6 bases between.

The chain has TRBV6-2 or TRBV6-3 and TRBJ1-1; D gene ambiguous. This CDR3 region has 12 residues. CDR1 is MNHEY and CDR2 is SVGEGT in the germline V gene. The V and J ends lost 2 bases and 7 bases respectively, with 8 bases between them. CDR3 DNA: TGTGCCAGCAGTTACGTTGTAGGTGAAGCTTTCTTT. Amino acids: CASSYVVGEAFF.

This chain connects TRBV7-2 to TRBJ2-1; possibly TRBD2 for D (5 bases). The germline V and J ends were trimmed by 5 bases and 6 bases, with 17 bases remaining between them. The germline V gene encodes CDR1 SGHTA and CDR2 FQGNSA. This CDR3 contains 15 residues. The CDR3 loop reads CASSPRIGGGNEQFF. The CDR3 nucleotides read TGTGCCAGCAGCCCCAGGATCGGAGGTGGCAATGAGCAGTTCTTC. The full variable domain, rest sourced from reference TRBV7-2 and TRBJ2-1, is GAGVSQSPSNKVTEKGKDVELRCDPISGHTALYWYRQSLGQGLEFLIYFQGNSAPDKSGLPSDRFSAERTGGSVSTLTIQRTQQEDSAVYLCASSPRIGGGNEQFFGPGTRLTVL.

This chain connects TRBV28 to TRBJ2-2, with 9 bases aligning to TRBD1. Germline V gene data show CDR1 as MDHEN and CDR2 as SYDVKM. The CDR3 runs to 18 residues. V gave up 4 bases and J gave up 5 bases; unmatched junction bases: 14. CDR3 bases: TGTGCCAGCAGTTCTCTCCTCTGGGGACAGGGTTATACCGGGGAGCTGTTTTTT. Translated: CASSSLLWGQGYTGELFF.

There are a few counts of this clonotype. V usage is TRBV4-2 and J usage is TRBJ2-5; TRBD2 agrees at 10 bases. CDR1 and CDR2 (germline): LGHNA, YNFKEQ. J lost 3 bases, V lost 3 bases, and 4 bases had no gene match. The CDR3 spans 15 residues. This CDR3 reads CASSQGLAGEETQYF. The CDR3 bases are TGTGCCAGCAGCCAGGGGCTAGCGGGGGAAGAGACCCAGTACTTC.

This clonotype was observed a handful of times. The V call is TRBV7-2, the J call TRBJ2-3; 8 bases line up with TRBD2. The CDR3 length is 18 residues. Germline V gene data show CDR1 as SGHTA and CDR2 as FQGNSA. With 5 bases clipped from V and 2 bases from J, the junction kept 15 bases outside the gene matches. CDR3 DNA: TGTGCCAGCAGCCTAAATCCAGCGGGGGCCTCTAACACAGATACGCAGTATTTT. Its protein product is CASSLNPAGASNTDTQYF. The complete variable domain, with remaining parts taken from reference TRBV7-2 and TRBJ2-3, reads GAGVSQSPSNKVTEKGKDVELRCDPISGHTALYWYRQSLGQGLEFLIYFQGNSAPDKSGLPSDRFSAERTGGSVSTLTIQRTQQEDSAVYLCASSLNPAGASNTDTQYFGPGTRLTVL.

This clonotype appeared a few times. The rearrangement uses TRBV15 and TRBJ1-2; D is unclear. Trimming cost V 0 bases and J 0 bases, with 8 bases left between them. In germline, CDR1 is LNHNV, CDR2 YYDKDF (reference sequence). There are 15 residues in the CDR3. CDR3 nucleotide sequence: TGTGCCACCAGCAGAGAGAGAGAAACTAACTATGGCTACACCTTC. Translating gives CATSRERETNYGYTF.

This clonotype showed up just a few times. The chain couples TRBV11-2 to TRBJ2-3; 8 bases fit TRBD2. The junction had 8 bases not matched to a gene; V was cut back by 3 bases and J by 0 bases. The CDR3 is 17 residues long. Germline assignment: CDR1 SGHAT and CDR2 FQNNGV. The DNA for the CDR3 is TGTGCCAGCAGCTTGATTCGGGGGGGCCGTAGCACAGATACGCAGTATTTT. This codes for CASSLIRGGRSTDTQYF.

The chain links TRBV29-1 to TRBJ2-7; tentatively, D is TRBD1 (6 bases). CDR1 SQVTM and CDR2 ANQGSEA come from the germline V gene. The CDR3 is 12 amino acids. V was pared by 6 bases and J by 4 bases, with 13 bases between. CDR3 loop: CSVNAQGYEQYF. The CDR3 DNA reads TGCAGCGTCAACGCACAGGGTTACGAGCAGTACTTC.

In its sample, this clonotype was seen many times. The rearrangement joins TRBV7-2 to TRBJ2-3; D is unresolved. V shed 3 bases and J shed 4 bases, with 8 bases lying between them. The CDR3 extends over 13 amino acids. Per germline, CDR1 SGHTA and CDR2 FQGNSA. This CDR3 is CASSFAWADTQYF. CDR3 bases: TGTGCCAGCAGCTTTGCTTGGGCAGATACGCAGTATTTT.

This clonotype was recorded a few times. The rearrangement uses TRBV29-1 and TRBJ2-3; D is perhaps TRBD1 (6 bases). V gave up 2 bases and J gave up 1 base, with 13 bases separating them. Germline values: CDR1 SQVTM, CDR2 ANQGSEA. This CDR3 region has 15 residues. In DNA, the CDR3 is TGCAGCGTTGAACCCGGGGCAGGGGGCACAGATACGCAGTATTTT. Its protein product is CSVEPGAGGTDTQYF.

This chain joins TRBV5-1 and TRBJ2-3, with 8 bases that match TRBD2. Per germline, CDR1 SGHRS and CDR2 YFSETQ. The CDR3 loop spans 16 amino acids. V was pared by 1 base and J by 2 bases, with 6 bases of the junction left unmatched. CDR3 amino acids: CASSLIAGNPTDTQYF. In DNA, the CDR3 is TGCGCCAGCAGCTTGATAGCGGGGAACCCCACAGATACGCAGTATTTT.

This clonotype occurred a few times. This rearrangement joins TRBV7-2 to TRBJ1-2, with a weak D call TRBD1 (6 bases). Germline CDR1 reads SGHTA; CDR2 reads FQGNSA. The CDR3 loop spans 16 amino acids. Trimming left V 1 base short and J 4 bases short, with 16 bases between. CDR3 in DNA: TGTGCCAGCAGCTTAGAGGCAGGGGTGGGGGCCTATGGCTACACCTTC. Protein: CASSLEAGVGAYGYTF.

V is TRBV7-2 and J is TRBJ1-3; possibly TRBD1 for D (6 bases). The CDR3 runs to 16 residues. Trimming removed 5 bases at V and 0 bases at J, with 14 bases between. CDR1 SGHTA and CDR2 FQGNSA come from the germline V gene. CDR3 DNA sequence: TGTGCCAGCAGCCCGAAACAGGGCCCCTCTGGAAACACCATATATTTT. It is translated as CASSPKQGPSGNTIYF.

The rearrangement uses TRBV10-2 and TRBJ1-2; D is uncertain. V was trimmed by 0 bases and J by 5 bases, leaving 10 bases between them. The germline CDR1 and CDR2 sequences are WSHSY and SAAADI. The length of the CDR3 is 14 residues. The CDR3 coding sequence is TGCGCCAGCAGTGAGTCACCCTCGGGGTATGGCTACACCTTC. This translates into CASSESPSGYGYTF.

This chain connects TRBV6-5 to TRBJ1-1; D not resolved. Deletions cut 8 bases from V and 1 base from J, with 11 bases between. The CDR3 totals 13 residues. Per germline, CDR1 MNHEY and CDR2 SVGAGI. CDR3 nucleotide sequence: TGTGCCAGCGCCGCACGTTGGAACACTGAAGCTTTCTTT. This gives the protein CASAARWNTEAFF.

This clonotype has only a few counts. The chain employs TRBV23-1 and TRBJ2-5, with D possibly being TRBD1 (7 bases). TRBV23-1 is an ORF, with its function uncertain. The CDR3 runs 18 residues. V dropped 6 bases and J dropped 0 bases, with 23 bases sitting between them. CDR3 protein: CASSPERQGGPYQETQYF. The DNA for the CDR3 is TGCGCCAGCAGCCCCGAGAGACAGGGAGGCCCCTACCAAGAGACCCAGTACTTC.

This clonotype was counted many times. The J gene is TRBJ2-7, the V gene TRBV27; D unclear. This CDR3 has 10 residues. V dropped 9 bases and J dropped 3 bases, with 6 bases sitting between them. Germline loops: CDR1 MNHEY, CDR2 SMNVEV (reference sequence). The CDR3 protein is CARALYEQYF. The CDR3 DNA is TGTGCCAGGGCCCTCTACGAGCAGTACTTC.

This clonotype was recorded a few times. The rearrangement uses TRBV6-6 and TRBJ1-3; D is undetermined. V lost 7 bases and J lost 2, with 0 bases in between. The CDR3 is made up of 10 amino acids. The V gene's germline CDR1 is MNHNY and CDR2 SVGAGI (reference sequence). CDR3 region: CASTGNTIYF. CDR3 in DNA: TGTGCCAGCACTGGAAACACCATATATTTT.

The chain carries TRBV10-3 and TRBJ1-5; D call uncertain. V was clipped by 2 bases and J by 1 base, with 12 bases between them. This CDR3 has 16 amino acids. CDR1 is ENHRY, CDR2 SYGVKD, per germline. The CDR3 sequence: CAISESRGLSNQPQHF. DNA of the CDR3: TGTGCCATCAGTGAGAGCCGGGGATTAAGCAATCAGCCCCAGCATTTT.

This clonotype was detected many times. The chain uses TRBV5-6 and TRBJ2-2, with 7 bases identical to TRBD1. This CDR3 is 14 amino acids long. The trim removed 4 bases at V and 4 bases at J, leaving 4 bases unmatched. Per germline, CDR1 SGHDT and CDR2 YYEEEE. The CDR3 nucleotides read TGTGCCAGCAGCCGACAGGGTAGCACCGGGGAGCTGTTTTTT. This sequence encodes CASSRQGSTGELFF.